Shown below are 18 T cell receptor beta chains from a single sample sequenced in a study of shared clonotypes between healthy human individuals. Selected positively for CCR7 and CD45RO-negative, naive CD8 cells excluded terminally differentiated effector memory CD45RA+ cells. The assay was immunoSEQ multiplex PCR, and TCRdb's table has in-frame clones only and misses some. The data show 2 million to 2.5 million clones, approximately 95% seen once. The sample taken for sequencing was naive CD8+ T cells sorted from blood. The source is a man aged 18 to 35 in good health.

The V gene is TRBV30, the J gene TRBJ1-2; no firm D call. Trimming pared 3 bases from V and 4 bases from J, leaving 15 bases between. This CDR3 is 14 amino acids long. CDR1 GTSNPN and CDR2 SVGIG come from the germline V gene (reference sequence). For the CDR3, the DNA is TGTGCCTGGAGCTATGAGAACAGCCTCTATGGCTACACCTTC. Its translation is CAWSYENSLYGYTF. The full variable domain, rest sourced from reference TRBV30 and TRBJ1-2, is SQTIHQWPATLVQPVGSPLSLECTVEGTSNPNLYWYRQAAGRGLQLLFYSVGIGQISSEVPQNLSASRPQDRQFILSSKKLLLSDSGFYLCAWSYENSLYGYTFGSGTRLTVV.

This clone was detected only once. The identical CDR3 is also encoded by other nucleotide sequences in the sample. The gene calls are TRBV27 and TRBJ2-7, with a weak D call TRBD1 (6 bases). V gave up 1 base and J gave up 2 bases, with 9 bases separating them. CDR1 is MNHEY and CDR2 is SMNVEV in the germline V gene (reference sequence). The CDR3 sequence is 14 residues long. In DNA, the CDR3 is TGTGCCAGCAGTTTATTACAGGGTCCCTACGAGCAGTACTTC. This sequence encodes CASSLLQGPYEQYF.

The gene calls are TRBV27 and TRBJ2-3; 7 positions agree with TRBD2. Trimming removed 6 bases from V and 2 bases from J; junction bases left unmatched: 5. The CDR3 has 14 residues. Germline loops: CDR1 MNHEY, CDR2 SMNVEV (reference sequence). Here the CDR3 DNA reads TGTGCCAGCAGCTACGGGACTAACACAGATACGCAGTATTTT. It encodes CASSYGTNTDTQYF.

The chain recombines TRBV16 with TRBJ1-5; D is unresolved. The germline V and J ends were trimmed by 3 bases and 3 bases, with 9 bases remaining between them. From germline, CDR1 is KGHSY and CDR2 FQNENV. CDR3 length: 14 residues. The CDR3 DNA reads TGTGCCAGCAGCCAGCTGACCCTCAATCAGCCCCAGCATTTT. It is translated as CASSQLTLNQPQHF.

The J gene is TRBJ2-7, the V gene TRBV27; D is unresolved. Trimming removed 3 bases at V and 6 bases at J, with 15 bases between. The CDR3 contains 14 residues. From germline, CDR1 is MNHEY and CDR2 SMNVEV (reference sequence). The CDR3 coding sequence is TGTGCCAGCAGTTTTTTAGGGATAAATGGCGAGCAGTACTTC. Its protein is CASSFLGINGEQYF.

The V gene is TRBV9, the J gene TRBJ2-7; D remains ambiguous. The CDR3 sequence is 14 residues long. The V end was cut by 0 bases, the J end by 0 bases, with 7 bases between. In germline, CDR1 is SGDLS, CDR2 YYNGEE. CDR3 amino acids: CASSVEWSSYEQYF. The CDR3 DNA follows: TGTGCCAGCAGCGTAGAATGGAGCTCCTACGAGCAGTACTTC.

The rearrangement links TRBV7-9 to TRBJ2-7; D is uncertain. Trimming took off 1 base at V and 2 bases at J, with 9 bases between the two ends. The CDR3 runs to 14 residues. Germline assignment: CDR1 SEHNR and CDR2 FQNEAQ (reference sequence). DNA of the CDR3: TGTGCCAGCAGCTTAGAGGGCCGAACCTACGAGCAGTACTTC. Encoded protein: CASSLEGRTYEQYF.

The chain recombines TRBV7-8 with TRBJ1-1, with TRBD1 matching over 7 bases. Germline V lookup: CDR1 SGHVS, CDR2 FQNEAQ. CDR3 length: 14 amino acids. Trimming at V came to 5 bases and at J to 1 base, leaving 4 bases not matched to a gene. CDR3 DNA sequence: TGTGCCAGCAGCCCCGGACAGGAGAACACTGAAGCTTTCTTT. It encodes CASSPGQENTEAFF.

This sequence joins TRBV7-9 and TRBJ2-7; D possibly corresponds to TRBD1 (6 bases). The V gene lost 5 bases and the J gene lost 4 bases, with 12 bases spanning the gap. Germline V lookup: CDR1 SEHNR, CDR2 FQNEAQ (reference sequence). The CDR3 consists of 13 residues. The chain's CDR3 is CASSQGHFYEQYF. DNA of the CDR3: TGTGCCAGCAGCCAGGGGCATTTTTACGAGCAGTACTTC. Variable domain in full (rest from reference TRBV7-9 and TRBJ2-7): DTGVSQNPRHKITKRGQNVTFRCDPISEHNRLYWYRQTLGQGPEFLTYFQNEAQLEKSRLLSDRFSAERPKGSFSTLEIQRTEQGDSAMYLCASSQGHFYEQYFGPGTRLTVT.

The rearrangement joins TRBV27 to TRBJ2-1, with 8 bases matching TRBD2. The germline gives CDR1 MNHEY, CDR2 SMNVEV (reference sequence). J was trimmed by 8 bases and V by 8 bases; bases with no gene match: 14. This CDR3 is built from 15 residues. CDR3 sequence reads: CASALLGGASYEQFF. As DNA, the CDR3 is TGTGCCAGCGCCCTACTCGGGGGGGCGAGCTATGAGCAGTTCTTC.

This clone was seen a single time. The junction departs from germline at one end; a sequencing error may be responsible. The rearrangement uses TRBV5-5 and TRBJ1-1, with D uncertain. The CDR3 sequence is 11 residues long. Germline CDR1 and CDR2: SGHKS and YYEKEE (reference sequence). CDR3 nucleotide sequence: TGTGCCAGCAGTTTGGGATGGGGAGCTTTCTTT. Protein: CASSLGWGAFF.

The V call is TRBV28, the J call TRBJ1-2, with unresolved D. V was cut by 5 bases and J by 5 bases, with 12 bases left in between. The CDR3 covers 13 residues. Per the germline V gene, CDR1 is MDHEN and CDR2 is SYDVKM. The CDR3 here is CASSASGEYGYTF. The CDR3 nucleotides are TGTGCCAGCAGTGCCAGCGGGGAGTATGGCTACACCTTC.

The chain employs TRBV4-3 and TRBJ2-7; TRBD1 agrees at 9 bases. The V gene's germline CDR1 is LGHNA and CDR2 YSLEER. The junction had 5 bases not matched to a gene; V was cut back by 0 bases and J by 5 bases. The CDR3 totals 15 residues. The CDR3 region is CASSQEDRGLDEQYF. CDR3 sequence (DNA): TGCGCCAGCAGCCAAGAGGACAGGGGTTTGGACGAGCAGTACTTC.

The gene calls are TRBV25-1 and TRBJ2-1; TRBD1 aligns across 7 bases. The CDR3 extends over 15 amino acids. Germline lookup yields CDR1 MGHDK and CDR2 SYGVNS. The J segment lost 1 base and the V segment lost 5 bases, leaving 5 bases of the junction unmatched. The CDR3 DNA is TGTGCCAGCAGTAACGGACAGGTTTCCTACAATGAGCAGTTCTTC. Its translation is CASSNGQVSYNEQFF.

CDR3 residues: CASHELAGGQWNEQFF. The CDR3 nucleotides are TGCGCCAGCCACGAGCTAGCGGGAGGGCAATGGAATGAGCAGTTCTTC. This rearrangement joins TRBV5-1 to TRBJ2-1, with TRBD2 matching 12 bases. Germline CDR1 is SGHRS and CDR2 is YFSETQ. The CDR3 has 16 residues. After removal of 7 bases from V and 7 bases from J, the junction contained 12 bases not matched to a gene.

V and J are TRBV6-6 and TRBJ2-3; no clear D gene. Germline-derived CDR1 and CDR2 are MNHNY and SVGAGI (reference sequence). The ends were cut back, 6 bases at V and 1 base at J, with 11 bases in the middle. The CDR3 covers 14 residues. CDR3 coding DNA: TGTGCCAGCAGCTCCGTGGCCCGCACAGATACGCAGTATTTT. Protein product: CASSSVARTDTQYF.

The chain employs TRBV7-9 and TRBJ2-7; D unclear. Between the trimmed V and J ends, which lost 6 bases and 3 bases, there was a span of 24 bases. Germline V gene data show CDR1 as SEHNR and CDR2 as FQNEAQ (reference sequence). The CDR3 loop spans 17 amino acids. The chain's CDR3 is CASRSTTRDATDYEQYF. The CDR3 region has the DNA TGTGCCAGCAGAAGTACAACGAGAGACGCGACCGACTACGAGCAGTACTTC.

This sequence joins TRBV6-1 and TRBJ2-3; 7 nucleotides align to TRBD2. This CDR3 is 16 amino acids long. CDR1 and CDR2 (germline): MNHNS, SASEGT. Trimming at V came to 5 bases and at J to 3 bases, leaving 11 bases not matched to a gene. The CDR3, as DNA: TGTGCCAGCAGTAAAGGGGTTGGCGGGGGTACAGATACGCAGTATTTT. It is translated as CASSKGVGGGTDTQYF.